The rows below give T cell receptor beta chains drawn from one sample of a study of OX40 agonist ivuxolimab in advanced cancers. Here immunoSEQ multiplex PCR was the method, and the copy in TCRdb shows in-frame clones only, minus some. The table lists about 47,000 clones, 84% of them singletons. Sequencing used CD4+ or CD8+ T cells sorted from blood, obtained in a trial of the OX40 agonist ivuxolimab. The receptors come from an adult with an advanced solid tumor such as melanoma, head and neck, liver or kidney cancer. The CDR3 runs from the conserved cysteine through the conserved F or W.

TRBJ1-1	TRBV27	CASSVGAGTEAFF
TRBJ1-2	TRBV29-1	CSVETGTDYGYTF
TRBJ1-5	TRBV4-1	CASSHGTGDQPQHF
TRBJ1-4	TRBV6-1	CASSGLTVATNEKLFF
TRBJ1-1	TRBV27	CASSANRVTEAFF
TRBJ1-5	TRBV12-5	CASGYGGTQPQHF
TRBJ2-5	TRBV27	CASAWGGPETQYF
TRBJ2-7	TRBV7-2	CASSPGVEQYF
TRBJ2-3	TRBV9	CASESSGGTDTQYF
TRBJ2-7	TRBV6-5	CASSPYAGSYEQYF
TRBJ2-7	TRBV5-1	CASSLLWTGDYEQYF
TRBJ2-1	TRBV25-1	CASSESGGYNEQFF
TRBJ2-3	TRBV5-4	CASSLGSDTQYF
TRBJ2-7	TRBV28	CASSFGVNYEQYF
TRBJ2-5	TRBV5-6	CASSTGGGKTQYF
TRBJ2-2	TRBV7-9	CASSDMAGQSTGELFF
TRBJ1-1	TRBV9	CASSVVGALGGTEAFF
TRBJ1-1	TRBV4-3	CASRQGAEAFF
TRBJ1-2	TRBV5-8	CASTFGPGQGVGYTF